This TCR beta chain was sequenced for a study of T cells in localized non-small cell lung cancer. The uninvolved lung lay at least 2 cm from the tumor margin and lacked atypia. This clone was found a few times. Per the germline V gene, CDR1 is SGHNT and CDR2 is YENEEA. V trimming: 5 bases; J trimming: 8 bases; junction bases outside the gene matches: 10. The CDR3 has 16 residues. TCRdb's table, derived via immunoSEQ multiplex PCR, lists solely in-frame clones and lacks some. The repertoire holds 1,500 to 2,000 clones, with approximately 22% as singletons. Sequenced here: normal lung tissue next to the tumor, sampled before any cancer treatment. The chain carries TRBV11-3 and TRBJ2-1, with 12 bases fitting TRBD2. This receptor was identified in a female donor of 60 years or more with stage I lung adenocarcinoma. In DNA form, the CDR3 reads TGTGCCAGCAGCAAGTCTAGCGGGAGGGGCCTGGATGAGCAGTTCTTC. Translated, it gives CASSKSSGRGLDEQFF.